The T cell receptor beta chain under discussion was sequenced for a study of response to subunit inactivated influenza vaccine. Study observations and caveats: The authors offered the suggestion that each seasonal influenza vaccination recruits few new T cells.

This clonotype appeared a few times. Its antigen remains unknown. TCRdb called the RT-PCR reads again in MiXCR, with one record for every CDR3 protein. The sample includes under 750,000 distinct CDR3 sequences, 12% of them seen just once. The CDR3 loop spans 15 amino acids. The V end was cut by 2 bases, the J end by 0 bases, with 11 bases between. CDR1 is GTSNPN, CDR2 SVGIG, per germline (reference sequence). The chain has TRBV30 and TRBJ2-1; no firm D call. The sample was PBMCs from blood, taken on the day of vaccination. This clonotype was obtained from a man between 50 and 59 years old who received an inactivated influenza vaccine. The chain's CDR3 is CAWSILGSSYNEQFF. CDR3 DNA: TGTGCCTGGAGTATCTTGGGGTCCTCCTACAATGAGCAGTTCTTC.